This is a list of T cell receptor beta chains from one sample in a study of blood T cell repertoires in COVID-19. Profiling relied on immunoSEQ multiplex PCR, and the TCRdb table lists in-frame clones only, not all of them. The sample lists hundreds of thousands of clones; 85% to 90% were seen once. Sequencing used PBMCs or T cells enriched from blood (not recorded which). The source of these receptors is a man aged 50 or older who had been exposed to COVID-19. CDR3s include the opening cysteine and the closing phenylalanine or tryptophan. The D gene is left open where the match is weak. Clone sizes are given selectively: once, few, many, or a class where the clone is expanded.

clone_size j_call d_call v_call cdr3_nt cdr3_aa
NA TRBJ1-2 NA TRBV11-2 TGTGCCAGCAGCTTAGGGGCAGCTCCTAACTATGGCTACACCTTC CASSLGAAPNYGYTF
NA TRBJ2-1 NA TRBV19 TGTGCCAGTAGTCCCCAGGGAACCTACAATGAGCAGTTCTTC CASSPQGTYNEQFF
NA TRBJ2-5 TRBD2 TRBV28 TGTGCCAGCAGATTGGTATTAGGGACTAGCGGGAGGGGAAGGCCAGAGACCCAGTACTTC CASRLVLGTSGRGRPETQYF
NA TRBJ2-3 TRBD1 TRBV4-1 TGCGCCAGCAGCCAAGATACAGGGGGGAGCACAGATACGCAGTATTTT CASSQDTGGSTDTQYF
NA TRBJ1-4 TRBD1 TRBV5-8 TGTGCCAGCAGCTTGGCCTGGGGACAGAGCGGAGACGAAAAACTGTTTTTT CASSLAWGQSGDEKLFF
NA TRBJ2-5 TRBD2 TRBV6-1 TGTGCCAGCAGTGAAAGTTTCAGGCGGGGGGAAGAGACCCAGTACTTC CASSESFRRGEETQYF
NA TRBJ2-7 TRBD1 TRBV28 TGTGCCAGCAGTGTGACAGGGGCCACCTACGAGCAGTACTTC CASSVTGATYEQYF
NA TRBJ1-1 NA TRBV7-3 TGTGCCAGCAGCTTAATCGGGAACACTGAAGCTTTCTTT CASSLIGNTEAFF
NA TRBJ1-5 NA TRBV21-1 TGTGCCAGCACCTCCGGGACAGGGGGCTTTAGGAGCAATCAGCCCCAGCATTTT CASTSGTGGFRSNQPQHF
NA TRBJ2-7 TRBD1 TRBV5-1 TGCGCCAGCAGTTTATCGGGACAGGGAAGGTACGAGCAGTACTTC CASSLSGQGRYEQYF
NA TRBJ2-7 TRBD1 TRBV28 TGTGCCAGCAGTTTACGGGGACAGGGTAGGAACGAGCAGTACTTC CASSLRGQGRNEQYF
once TRBJ1-2 NA TRBV5-1 TGCGCCAGCAGCTTGCCGACAACCTATGGCTACACCTTC CASSLPTTYGYTF
NA TRBJ1-1 TRBD1 TRBV4-1 TGCGCCAGCAGCCGGTATTACAGGGGAGACACTGAAGCTTTCTTT CASSRYYRGDTEAFF
NA TRBJ1-4 NA TRBV19 TGTGCCAGTAGTATACTCACAGGGCCAACTAATGAAAAACTGTTTTTT CASSILTGPTNEKLFF
NA TRBJ1-1 TRBD1 TRBV5-4 TGTGCCAGCAGCGACAGGGAGTACACTGAAGCTTTCTTT CASSDREYTEAFF
NA TRBJ2-1 TRBD2 TRBV5-1 TGCGCCAGCAGCTTGGACCACAGAGGACTAGCGGGAGTCAATGAGCAGTTCTTC CASSLDHRGLAGVNEQFF
NA TRBJ1-5 NA TRBV19 TGTGCCAGTAGTCCTTACGGAGCGGTTAATGGCAATCAGCCCCAGCATTTT CASSPYGAVNGNQPQHF
NA TRBJ1-1 NA TRBV7-9 TGTGCCAGCAGCTTAGGGTGGCCGGAGGAAGCTTTCTTT CASSLGWPEEAFF
NA TRBJ2-1 NA TRBV7-9 TGTGCCAGCAGCAACCGAGGGCCGGATGAGCAGTTCTTC CASSNRGPDEQFF
NA TRBJ2-7 NA TRBV5-1 TGCGCCAGCAGCGGCACAGGTAGCTCCTACGAGCAGTACTTC CASSGTGSSYEQYF
NA TRBJ1-1 NA TRBV28 TGTGCCAGCAGTGTCTCTCAGGGGAGTGAAGCTTTCTTT CASSVSQGSEAFF
NA TRBJ1-6 NA TRBV5-1 TGCGCCAGCAGCTTGGATCAGAATAATTCACCCCTCCACTTT CASSLDQNNSPLHF
NA TRBJ1-6 NA TRBV5-4 TGTGCCAGCGGACCAGACAGAAATTCACCCCTCCACTTT CASGPDRNSPLHF
NA TRBJ1-6 NA TRBV5-6 TGTGCCAGCAGCTCCCCGGGATTTTCACCCCTCCACTTT CASSSPGFSPLHF
NA TRBJ1-5 NA TRBV10-3 TGTGCCATCAGTGAGTCGCAGGATCAGCCCCAGCATTTT CAISESQDQPQHF
NA TRBJ1-5 NA TRBV19 TGTGCCAGTATGGACAGAGATCAGCCCCAGCATTTT CASMDRDQPQHF
NA TRBJ2-1 NA TRBV7-3 TGTGCCAGCAGCTTAACTGGGGGCCCTTCAATGGACAATGAGCAGTTCTTC CASSLTGGPSMDNEQFF
NA TRBJ2-5 TRBD2 TRBV7-6 TGTGCCAGCAGCTTAGGGGGACTAGCGGGCCTAGGGGGGGAGACCCAGTACTTC CASSLGGLAGLGGETQYF
NA TRBJ2-5 TRBD2 TRBV7-2 TGTGCCAGCAGCGCAAGCGGGAGTGGCCGGGAGACCCAGTACTTC CASSASGSGRETQYF
NA TRBJ1-5 TRBD1 TRBV30 TGTGCCTGGGCGGACAGGGGAGATCAGCCCCAGCATTTT CAWADRGDQPQHF
NA TRBJ1-2 NA TRBV28 TGTGCCAGCAGAGCCCAGGACAGTTATGGCTACACCTTC CASRAQDSYGYTF
NA TRBJ2-7 NA TRBV6-5 TGTGCCAGCAGTTACGCGGGAGAGCAGTACTTC CASSYAGEQYF
NA TRBJ1-3 NA TRBV2 TGTGCCAGCAAGGTGGCAGGGCGCTCCTCTGGAAACACCATATATTTT CASKVAGRSSGNTIYF
NA TRBJ2-2 TRBD2 TRBV18 TGTGCCAGCTCACCAAACAGGGCATATGTAGCGGGAAGTGGCGGGGAGCTGTTTTTT CASSPNRAYVAGSGGELFF
NA TRBJ2-3 NA TRBV9 TGTGCCAGCAGCCCCCTCAATAGCGGAACTAGCACAGATACGCAGTATTTT CASSPLNSGTSTDTQYF
NA TRBJ1-2 NA TRBV3-1/TRBV3-2 TGTGCCAGCAGCCGAGAAAACAGGGTTGGCTACACCTTC CASSRENRVGYTF
NA TRBJ1-2 NA TRBV5-1 TGCGCCAGCAGCTCGGACAGCTTGATTGGCTACACCTTC CASSSDSLIGYTF
NA TRBJ2-2 TRBD2 TRBV28 TGTGCCAGCAGAACCGGACTAAGCGGGAGAGGCGGGGAGCTGTTTTTT CASRTGLSGRGGELFF
NA TRBJ2-5 NA TRBV9 TGTGCCAGCAGCGTAGGCTCAGCCCTCGGGGAGACCCAGTACTTC CASSVGSALGETQYF
NA TRBJ2-1 NA TRBV5-1 TGCGCCAGCAGCTTGGGTACTAGCAGCACCTACAATGAGCAGTTCTTC CASSLGTSSTYNEQFF
NA TRBJ2-3 NA TRBV11-3 TGTGCCAGCGCAGCGGGCGGCACAGATACGCAGTATTTT CASAAGGTDTQYF
NA TRBJ2-1 NA TRBV5-8 TGTGCCAGCAGCTTGTATCCGCAGGGTATCAATGAGCAGTTCTTC CASSLYPQGINEQFF
NA TRBJ1-4 NA TRBV3-1/TRBV3-2 TGTGCCAGCAGCCCATACACAGGGTATAATGAAAAACTGTTTTTT CASSPYTGYNEKLFF
NA TRBJ2-1 NA TRBV25-1 TGTGCCAGCAGTGGTGCAGGGGTGGCCTACAATGAGCAGTTCTTC CASSGAGVAYNEQFF
many TRBJ1-2 NA TRBV28 TGTGCCAGCAGTCGGACTGCTCGGGGCTACACCTTC CASSRTARGYTF
NA TRBJ1-3 NA TRBV7-2 TGTGCCAGCAGCTTTGACAGTTCTGGAAACACCATATATTTT CASSFDSSGNTIYF
NA TRBJ1-1 TRBD1 TRBV3-1/TRBV3-2 TGTGCCAGCAGCCAAGATGGCAGGGGGCGCGGAGTGAACACTGAAGCTTTCTTT CASSQDGRGRGVNTEAFF
NA TRBJ1-1 NA TRBV4-1 TGCGCCAGCAGCCAAAGGACGGGGGAAGCTTTCTTT CASSQRTGEAFF
NA TRBJ2-3 NA TRBV28 TGTGCCAGCAGTACGAACAGGGTGGACACAGATACGCAGTATTTT CASSTNRVDTDTQYF